This T cell receptor (beta chain) was captured by sequencing in a study of blood T cell repertoires in COVID-19. Background on the study: There were acute and convalescent COVID-19 samples, and they came from the United States, Italy and Spain. T cells, B-cell-depleted T cells, or PBMCs provided the cDNA or gDNA that served as material.

V gave up 7 bases and J gave up 13 bases; unmatched junction bases: 9. CDR3 size: 13 residues. Germline assignment: CDR1 SNHLY and CDR2 FYNNEI. Authors' methods: Researchers report that nucleated cell counts were estimated from reference gene primer amplification. The data were produced by immunoSEQ multiplex PCR, yet TCRdb's version contains in-frame clones alone and is incomplete. From that table come the V and J calls and clone size; the DNA was used to work out D and trimming. The sample holds approximately 440,000 clones, approximately 88% seen once. Sequenced material: peripheral blood. The TCR was taken from a woman in her fifties or sixties with COVID-19, enrolled during active disease. The rearrangement uses TRBV2 and TRBJ2-4; TRBD2 matches at 11 bases. The CDR3 sequence is CASTLLTSGVQYF. CDR3 coding DNA: TGTGCCAGCACCTTACTGACTAGCGGGGTACAGTACTTC.